These 28 T cell receptor beta chains were sequenced from one sample in a study of T cells in Graves' hyperthyroidism and ophthalmopathy. RNA transcripts provided the source from which TCR beta CDR3 regions were amplified. With the HTBI primer set, the TCR CDR3 went through a first round of RT-PCR. TCRdb itself ran the multiplex PCR reads through MiXCR, one entry per CDR3 protein. This sample has approximately 360,000 distinct CDR3 sequences, with 20% to 25% found just once. The sequenced material came from blood. These receptors all stem from a middle-aged man with Graves' hyperthyroidism.

This clonotype was recorded many times. This chain joins TRBV20-1 and TRBJ2-1, with 7 bases identical to TRBD2. Unmatched junction bases numbered 9, after V lost 0 bases and J lost 4 bases. Germline CDR1 and CDR2: DFQATT and SNEGSKA (reference sequence). The CDR3 loop spans 16 amino acids. DNA for the CDR3: TGCAGTGCTAGAGATGAAGTGAGCGGGAATTACAATGAGCAGTTCTTC. Translation: CSARDEVSGNYNEQFF.

Ten or more counts support this clonotype. As DNA, the CDR3 is TGTGCCAGCAGCCCCACTAGCGAGTTCACAGATACGCAGTATTTT. This translates into CASSPTSEFTDTQYF. The V and J genes are TRBV28 and TRBJ2-3; 7 nucleotides line up with TRBD2. Unmatched junction bases numbered 8, after V lost 6 bases and J lost 2 bases. CDR1 and CDR2 from the germline V gene are MDHEN and SYDVKM. The CDR3 has 15 amino acids.

The V call is TRBV3-1, the J call TRBJ2-7; the match to TRBD1 covers 10 bases. Germline-derived CDR1 and CDR2 are LGHDT and YNNKEL (reference sequence). The CDR3 spans 14 residues. The junction had 4 bases not matched to a gene; V was cut back by 2 bases and J by 6 bases. CDR3 nucleotide sequence: TGTGCCAGCAGCCAATCCGGGACAGGGGCCGAGCAGTACTTC. It encodes CASSQSGTGAEQYF.

The DNA for the CDR3 is TGTGCCAGCAGTGAACTCCCAGCGGCTTTACCCTACGAGCAGTACTTC. It codes for CASSELPAALPYEQYF. The chain employs TRBV2 and TRBJ2-7; D may be TRBD2 (5 bases). With 2 bases removed from V and 2 bases from J, the gap between germline ends came to 16 bases. CDR3 size: 16 residues. Germline values: CDR1 SNHLY, CDR2 FYNNEI.

This clonotype turned up a few times. The chain employs TRBV27 and TRBJ2-1; the D gene is possibly TRBD1 (5 bases). V shed 1 base and J shed 9 bases, with 13 bases lying between them. The germline CDR1 and CDR2 sequences are MNHEY and SMNVEV (reference sequence). The CDR3 is 14 residues long. CDR3: CASSLLSRVGEQFF. Written as DNA, the CDR3 is TGTGCCAGCAGTTTATTATCCAGGGTTGGTGAGCAGTTCTTC.

The rearrangement joins TRBV6-6 to TRBJ2-7; 12 bases line up with TRBD2. The CDR3 has 17 residues. V was pared by 0 bases and J by 3 bases, with 6 bases of the junction left unmatched. Germline lookup yields CDR1 MNHNY and CDR2 SVGAGI (reference sequence). CDR3 in DNA: TGTGCCAGCAGTTACTCGCGGACTAGCGGGATCGGCTACGAGCAGTACTTC. This codes for CASSYSRTSGIGYEQYF.

The sample holds many counts of this clonotype. This chain joins TRBV7-6 and TRBJ2-1, with TRBD1 identical over 8 bases. The CDR3 has 16 residues. Germline V gene lookup returns CDR1 SGHVS and CDR2 FNYEAQ. Unmatched junction bases numbered 13, after V lost 5 bases and J lost 7 bases. CDR3 in amino acids: CASSPTAGQGRNEQFF. The CDR3 nucleotides are TGTGCCAGCAGCCCTACCGCTGGACAGGGACGAAATGAGCAGTTCTTC.

This clonotype was seen many times. The chain combines TRBV27 with TRBJ2-1; D is undetermined. V was cut by 7 bases and J by 10 bases, with 17 bases left in between. Germline assignment: CDR1 MNHEY and CDR2 SMNVEV (reference sequence). The CDR3 loop spans 13 amino acids. CDR3 amino acids: CASNRPPGREQFF. DNA of the CDR3: TGTGCCAGCAATCGGCCCCCAGGACGCGAGCAGTTCTTC.

The chain links TRBV20-1 to TRBJ2-7, with 7 bases matching TRBD2. V was pared by 0 bases and J by 5 bases, with 7 bases of the junction left unmatched. The length of the CDR3 is 14 residues. Germline-derived CDR1 and CDR2 are DFQATT and SNEGSKA (reference sequence). The DNA of the CDR3 is TGCAGTGCTAGAGATTTCGGGAGGACTAACGAGCAGTACTTC. It specifies CSARDFGRTNEQYF.

Many counts were recorded for this clonotype. The chain employs TRBV12-5 and TRBJ2-5; TRBD2 matches 11 bases. Germline-derived CDR1 and CDR2 are LGHNT and FRNRAP. The V and J ends lost 6 bases and 2 bases, in that order; junction bases with no gene match: 5. This CDR3 has 15 residues. CDR3 sequence reads: CASGPGTSGQETQYF. The CDR3 nucleotides are TGTGCTAGTGGCCCCGGGACTAGCGGACAAGAGACCCAGTACTTC.

There are a few counts of this clonotype. This chain uses TRBV2 with TRBJ1-5; D is perhaps TRBD1 (5 bases). V shed 5 bases and J shed 0 bases, with 8 bases lying between them. CDR1 and CDR2 (germline): SNHLY, FYNNEI. This CDR3 is 14 amino acids long. The CDR3 loop reads CASSWDLSNQPQHF. The DNA of the CDR3 is TGTGCCAGCAGTTGGGACCTTAGCAATCAGCCCCAGCATTTT.

This chain connects TRBV11-2 to TRBJ2-5; TRBD2 matches at 9 bases. Germline V lookup: CDR1 SGHAT, CDR2 FQNNGV. The CDR3 consists of 15 residues. V trimming: 6 bases; J trimming: 2 bases; junction bases outside the gene matches: 7. CDR3 in DNA: TGTGCCAGCAGACTCGCGGGAGGGCTTCAAGAGACCCAGTACTTC. Protein: CASRLAGGLQETQYF. The full variable domain, in which reference TRBV11-2 and TRBJ2-5 provide the parts outside the CDR3, is EAGVAQSPRYKIIEKRQSVAFWCNPISGHATLYWYQQILGQGPKLLIQFQNNGVVDDSQLPKDRFSAERLKGVDSTLKIQPAKLEDSAVYLCASRLAGGLQETQYFGPGTRLLVL.

Only a few counts were recorded for this clonotype. The chain has TRBV5-5 and TRBJ2-1; D is uncertain. V lost 0 bases, J lost 0 bases, and 7 bases lay in between. Germline-derived CDR1 and CDR2 are SGHKS and YYEKEE (reference sequence). The CDR3 covers 15 residues. The CDR3 sequence is CASSLDTSSYNEQFF. CDR3 in DNA: TGTGCCAGCAGCTTGGATACCAGCTCCTACAATGAGCAGTTCTTC.

The genes are TRBV2 and TRBJ1-2; TRBD1 matches 9 bases. In germline, CDR1 is SNHLY, CDR2 FYNNEI. The junction had 7 bases not matched to a gene; V was cut back by 4 bases and J by 1 base. This CDR3 spans 16 amino acids. CDR3 region: CASSGVQGAFNYGYTF. The CDR3 DNA sequence: TGTGCCAGCAGTGGGGTACAGGGGGCTTTTAACTATGGCTACACCTTC.

This clonotype was recorded many times. The rearrangement uses TRBV7-3 and TRBJ2-3; 10 nucleotides line up with TRBD2. V was clipped by 5 bases and J by 4 bases; unmatched bases: 9. CDR1 is SGHTA and CDR2 is FQGTGA in the germline V gene. CDR3 size: 16 residues. The CDR3 nucleotides read TGTGCCAGCAGCACAACAACTAGCGGGACTTCAGATACGCAGTATTTT. It codes for CASSTTTSGTSDTQYF.

The chain carries TRBV15 and TRBJ1-4; TRBD1 agrees at 8 bases. Germline CDR1 and CDR2: LNHNV and YYDKDF (reference sequence). V was clipped by 1 base and J by 8 bases; unmatched bases: 6. The length of the CDR3 is 15 residues. The CDR3 DNA reads TGTGCCACCAGCAGAGTACCAGGGGGCAAGGAAAAACTGTTTTTT. This sequence encodes CATSRVPGGKEKLFF.

The chain employs TRBV30 and TRBJ2-2, with a possible D match to TRBD1 (6 bases). The CDR3 has 12 residues. Deletions cut 3 bases from V and 7 bases from J, with 9 bases between. The germline V gene encodes CDR1 GTSNPN and CDR2 SVGIG (reference sequence). CDR3: CAWSKGVGELFF. As DNA, the CDR3 is TGTGCCTGGAGCAAGGGGGTCGGGGAGCTGTTTTTT.

J is TRBJ2-7 and V is TRBV12-3 or TRBV12-4; 9 bases agree with TRBD1. With V trimmed by 5 bases and J by 5 bases, 10 bases remained unmatched. The CDR3 extends over 15 amino acids. The CDR3 loop is CASSETGTGINEQYF. For the CDR3, the DNA is TGTGCCAGCAGTGAGACCGGGACAGGGATCAACGAGCAGTACTTC.

This clonotype has more than one count but fewer than ten. V is TRBV2 and J is TRBJ1-5; D is ambiguous. This CDR3 has 13 residues. The germline V gene has CDR1 SNHLY and CDR2 FYNNEI. With 6 bases removed from V and 1 base from J, the gap between germline ends came to 7 bases. CDR3: CASSPQSNQPQHF. The CDR3 DNA follows: TGTGCCAGCAGCCCCCAAAGCAATCAGCCCCAGCATTTT.

This clonotype was seen only a few times. This sequence joins TRBV19 and TRBJ2-5; perhaps TRBD1 as D (5 bases). The CDR3 consists of 15 residues. Looked up from germline, CDR1 is LNHDA and CDR2 is SQIVND (reference sequence). Trimming left V 4 bases short and J 3 bases short, with 15 bases between. The CDR3 sequence: CASSNPGHAKETQYF. The CDR3 bases are TGTGCCAGTAGTAACCCTGGACACGCCAAAGAGACCCAGTACTTC.

This clonotype was seen many times. CDR3 sequence: CASRPTRTGRTEAFF. CDR3 nucleotides: TGTGCCAGCAGACCAACCCGGACAGGGAGGACTGAAGCTTTCTTT. The chain recombines TRBV2 with TRBJ1-1, with 8 bases that match TRBD1. The CDR3 extends over 15 amino acids. Germline-derived CDR1 and CDR2 are SNHLY and FYNNEI. V lost 6 bases and J lost 5; bases outside the gene matches: 11.

This chain joins TRBV6-1 and TRBJ2-7, with TRBD1 identical over 8 bases. CDR3 length equals 15 residues. Germline CDR1 MNHNS, CDR2 SASEGT. The J segment lost 2 bases and the V segment lost 5 bases, leaving 8 bases of the junction unmatched. The CDR3 sequence is CASSSPGGFPYEQYF. In DNA form, the CDR3 reads TGTGCCAGCAGTTCACCAGGGGGCTTTCCCTACGAGCAGTACTTC.

This clonotype was detected only a few times. CDR3 DNA: TGTGCCAGCAGCCTGGGGGTGAACTACGAGCAGTACTTC. Translation: CASSLGVNYEQYF. The rearrangement joins TRBV27 to TRBJ2-7; D possibly uses TRBD1 or TRBD2 (5 bases each). CDR1 is MNHEY and CDR2 is SMNVEV in the germline V gene (reference sequence). Trimming pared 6 bases from V and 3 bases from J, leaving 12 bases between. The CDR3 loop spans 13 amino acids.

The table lists this clonotype with a few counts. V usage is TRBV11-2 and J usage is TRBJ2-1; 7 bases map to TRBD2. Germline V CDR1 and CDR2: SGHAT, FQNNGV. CDR3 length: 12 residues. Trimming took 8 bases from V and 5 from J; bases not matched to a gene: 3. CDR3 residues: CASRGVHNEQFF. The CDR3 DNA reads TGTGCCAGCCGGGGGGTCCACAATGAGCAGTTCTTC.

This chain links TRBV4-1 with TRBJ2-3; 9 bases align to TRBD2. Germline-derived CDR1 and CDR2 are MGHRA and YSYEKL. Trimming removed 3 bases from V and 2 bases from J; junction bases left unmatched: 9. The CDR3 loop spans 17 amino acids. The CDR3 loop reads CASSHPRASGNTDTQYF. DNA for the CDR3: TGCGCCAGCAGCCACCCCCGAGCTAGCGGGAACACAGATACGCAGTATTTT.

This clonotype was found many times. The CDR3 sequence: CASSHSVRGNQPQHF. The CDR3 bases are TGTGCCAGCAGCCACTCGGTCCGCGGCAATCAGCCCCAGCATTTT. The chain employs TRBV3-1 and TRBJ1-5, with D uncertain. This CDR3 region has 15 residues. V dropped 3 bases and J dropped 2 bases, with 11 bases sitting between them. Germline CDR1 reads LGHDT; CDR2 reads YNNKEL (reference sequence).

There are many counts of this clonotype. This chain connects TRBV2 to TRBJ2-3, with unresolved D. The germline V and J ends were trimmed by 8 bases and 0 bases, with 12 bases remaining between them. The CDR3 is made up of 14 amino acids. CDR1 and CDR2 (germline): SNHLY, FYNNEI. The CDR3 bases are TGTGCCAGCCCTGGCGGATTTAGCACAGATACGCAGTATTTT. Amino acids: CASPGGFSTDTQYF.

This clonotype showed up many times. The genes are TRBV3-1 and TRBJ1-1; 7 bases agree with TRBD1. The CDR3 has 14 amino acids. The germline gives CDR1 LGHDT, CDR2 YNNKEL (reference sequence). The V segment lost 7 bases and the J segment 1 base; nucleotides outside the gene matches: 6. The CDR3 nucleotides are TGTGCCAGCAAGAAGGGGGCCCCGAACACTGAAGCTTTCTTT. Translated: CASKKGAPNTEAFF.